This is a list of T cell receptor beta chains from one sample in a study of control samples from healthy donors and cancer patients. TCRdb's copy holds only in-frame clones and misses some; the assay was immunoSEQ multiplex PCR. The repertoire includes approximately 150,000 clones, 80% to 95% of them detected once, and 2% sits in the top ten. The sequenced material came from blood. The receptors here all came from a woman between 35 and 50 years old in good health. Both conserved end residues are part of each CDR3. A D gene is named only where the DNA matches it firmly. The size entry is marked missing in some rows and otherwise reads once, few, many or a size class.

v_gene: TRBV16; j_gene: TRBJ1-1; d_gene: TRBD1; abundance: NA; CDR3nt: TGTGCCAGCAGCCATGGGACAGGGGCCACTGAAGCTTTCTTT; CDR3aa: CASSHGTGATEAFF
v_gene: TRBV19; j_gene: TRBJ1-5; d_gene: NA; abundance: NA; CDR3nt: TGTGCCAGTCAGGAGACATCTCTTTACCAGCCCCAGCATTTT; CDR3aa: CASQETSLYQPQHF
v_gene: TRBV10-3; j_gene: TRBJ1-2; d_gene: NA; abundance: NA; CDR3nt: TGTGCCATCAGTGCACCGGACCGAAGCCTAGACTATGGCTACACCTTC; CDR3aa: CAISAPDRSLDYGYTF
v_gene: TRBV27; j_gene: TRBJ1-2; d_gene: NA; abundance: NA; CDR3nt: TGTGCCAGCAGCAAGATGTCAGCGGGGGGAAACTATGGCTACACCTTC; CDR3aa: CASSKMSAGGNYGYTF
v_gene: TRBV5-5; j_gene: TRBJ1-3; d_gene: NA; abundance: NA; CDR3nt: TGTGCCAGCAGCTTGCGAGGGATTAGCGCTGGAAACACCATATATTTT; CDR3aa: CASSLRGISAGNTIYF
v_gene: TRBV5-8; j_gene: TRBJ1-4; d_gene: NA; abundance: once; CDR3nt: TGTGCCAGCAGCTTTTTCAGGCGCGATGAAAAACTGTTTTTT; CDR3aa: CASSFFRRDEKLFF
v_gene: TRBV9; j_gene: TRBJ2-2; d_gene: NA; abundance: NA; CDR3nt: TGTGCCAGCAGCGTAGAACAGGGAGGCCCCGGGGAGCTGTTTTTT; CDR3aa: CASSVEQGGPGELFF
v_gene: TRBV23-1; j_gene: TRBJ1-1; d_gene: TRBD1; abundance: NA; CDR3nt: TGCGCCAGCTGGCGAGGACAGGAGATATGCACTGAAGCTTTCTTT; CDR3aa: CASWRGQEICTEAFF
v_gene: TRBV11-2; j_gene: TRBJ1-1; d_gene: NA; abundance: NA; CDR3nt: TGTGCCAGCAGCCCTCGGGGAGGGTGGGGCACTGAAGCTTTCTTT; CDR3aa: CASSPRGGWGTEAFF
v_gene: TRBV7-6; j_gene: TRBJ2-7; d_gene: TRBD2; abundance: once; CDR3nt: TGTGCCAGCAGCGGACTAGCGGGGGTTACCTACGAGCAGTACTTC; CDR3aa: CASSGLAGVTYEQYF
v_gene: TRBV7-7; j_gene: TRBJ2-2; d_gene: NA; abundance: NA; CDR3nt: TGTGCCAGCAGCTCATACCCGGGACTTGGGGAGCTGTTTTTT; CDR3aa: CASSSYPGLGELFF
v_gene: TRBV9; j_gene: TRBJ1-4; d_gene: NA; abundance: few; CDR3nt: TGTGCCAGCAGCGTAGACGGCAGAGTTGCAACTAATGAAAAACTGTTTTTT; CDR3aa: CASSVDGRVATNEKLFF
v_gene: TRBV12-3/TRBV12-4; j_gene: TRBJ2-7; d_gene: TRBD2; abundance: once; CDR3nt: TGTGCCAGCAGTTTCGGACTAGCTCCCGAGCAGTACTTC; CDR3aa: CASSFGLAPEQYF
v_gene: TRBV10-2; j_gene: TRBJ2-1; d_gene: TRBD2; abundance: NA; CDR3nt: TGCGCCAGCGCAACCTCTAGCGGGGGATGGGATGAGCAGTTCTTC; CDR3aa: CASATSSGGWDEQFF
v_gene: TRBV29-1; j_gene: TRBJ1-1; d_gene: NA; abundance: once; CDR3nt: TGCAGCGCCTCAGACAGCTACACTGAAGCTTTCTTT; CDR3aa: CSASDSYTEAFF
v_gene: TRBV9; j_gene: TRBJ1-3; d_gene: NA; abundance: NA; CDR3nt: TGTGCCAGCAGCGCCCCTGTTGGGGGCTCCTTACCTGGAAACACCATATATTTT; CDR3aa: CASSAPVGGSLPGNTIYF
v_gene: TRBV3-1/TRBV3-2; j_gene: TRBJ1-1; d_gene: TRBD1; abundance: NA; CDR3nt: TGTGCCAGCAGCCAAGGGACAGGGGGCACTGAAGCTTTCTTT; CDR3aa: CASSQGTGGTEAFF
v_gene: TRBV19; j_gene: TRBJ1-6; d_gene: NA; abundance: NA; CDR3nt: TGTGCCAGTGCTTCAAATTCACCCCTCCACTTT; CDR3aa: CASASNSPLHF
v_gene: TRBV6-1; j_gene: TRBJ2-7; d_gene: NA; abundance: few; CDR3nt: TGTGCCAGCAGTGAGCTTCTGGGGTACGAGCAGTACTTC; CDR3aa: CASSELLGYEQYF
v_gene: TRBV4-1; j_gene: TRBJ2-2; d_gene: TRBD2; abundance: NA; CDR3nt: TGCGCCAGCAGCCAAGAGGTTTCCCAACTAGCGAGCACCGGGGAGCTGTTTTTT; CDR3aa: CASSQEVSQLASTGELFF
v_gene: TRBV18; j_gene: TRBJ2-3; d_gene: TRBD2; abundance: NA; CDR3nt: TGTGCCAGCTCACCACCCCGGACTAGCGGGGAATCAGACACAGATACGCAGTATTTT; CDR3aa: CASSPPRTSGESDTDTQYF
v_gene: TRBV5-1; j_gene: TRBJ1-1; d_gene: NA; abundance: NA; CDR3nt: TGCGCCAGCAGTGGAAGGGGTGGGATGAACACTGAAGCTTTCTTT; CDR3aa: CASSGRGGMNTEAFF
v_gene: TRBV11-2; j_gene: TRBJ1-2; d_gene: TRBD1; abundance: NA; CDR3nt: TGTGCCAGCAGCTCACCTGGGACAGGAGGTTCTAACTATGGCTACACCTTC; CDR3aa: CASSSPGTGGSNYGYTF
v_gene: TRBV11-2; j_gene: TRBJ1-6; d_gene: NA; abundance: NA; CDR3nt: TGTGCCAGCAGCCTACGCCCCATTGGGGGAATGAATTCACCCCTCCACTTT; CDR3aa: CASSLRPIGGMNSPLHF
v_gene: TRBV25-1; j_gene: TRBJ2-6; d_gene: NA; abundance: NA; CDR3nt: TGTGCCAGCAGTCCGAATCGGGGGACGGGCTCTGGGGCCAACGTCCTGACTTTC; CDR3aa: CASSPNRGTGSGANVLTF
v_gene: TRBV29-1; j_gene: TRBJ2-7; d_gene: TRBD1; abundance: NA; CDR3nt: TGCAGCTGCTTCGGGACAGGTAATTCCTACGAGCAGTACTTC; CDR3aa: CSCFGTGNSYEQYF
v_gene: TRBV7-2; j_gene: TRBJ2-5; d_gene: NA; abundance: NA; CDR3nt: TGTGCCAGCAGCTCCAGGGGGGGGGAGACCCAGTACTTC; CDR3aa: CASSSRGGETQYF
v_gene: TRBV6-1; j_gene: TRBJ1-1; d_gene: NA; abundance: once; CDR3nt: TGTGCCAGCAGTTGGGGCCCCAAAGGGACTGAAGCTTTCTTT; CDR3aa: CASSWGPKGTEAFF
v_gene: TRBV5-1; j_gene: TRBJ1-5; d_gene: NA; abundance: NA; CDR3nt: TGCGCCAGCAGCTTCTTCCCCCCAACAGGGCAGAGCAATCAGCCCCAGCATTTT; CDR3aa: CASSFFPPTGQSNQPQHF
v_gene: TRBV7-9; j_gene: TRBJ1-1; d_gene: TRBD1; abundance: NA; CDR3nt: TGTGCCAGCAGCTCCGGGACAGTTGAAGCTTTCTTT; CDR3aa: CASSSGTVEAFF
v_gene: TRBV27; j_gene: TRBJ2-1; d_gene: TRBD1; abundance: once; CDR3nt: TGTGCCAGCAGTTTCCCTACAGGGGGTGAGCAGTTCTTC; CDR3aa: CASSFPTGGEQFF